This is a list of T cell receptor beta chains from one sample in a study of T-cell reconstitution after alpha-beta-depleted transplantation in children. TCRdb re-derived calls from the PCR reads in MiXCR, one entry per CDR3 protein. Of 330,000 or so distinct CDR3 sequences listed, about 7.3% were seen once; the top ten hold about 8.2%. The sample consisted of peripheral blood, taken 360 days after TCRalphabeta/CD19-depleted stem cell transplant. These receptors were taken from a female patient between 2 and 10 years old who had a stem cell transplant for Fanconi anemia, so the T cells may come from the graft donor. Both conserved end residues are part of each CDR3.

TRBV7-9	TRBJ1-4	CASSEGQGANEKLFF
TRBV7-8	TRBJ2-1	CASSLKVRGTHEQFF
TRBV28	TRBJ1-2	CASTPPDRENYGYTF
TRBV5-1	TRBJ2-7	CASSQDSGRAYEQYF
TRBV11-2	TRBJ2-1	CASSLGGESYNEQFF
TRBV11-2	TRBJ2-3	CASSNPGPSYRETQYF
TRBV5-1	TRBJ1-1	CASSFLGLRANARGNTEAFF
TRBV11-2	TRBJ2-2	CASSLVGAIFGELFF
TRBV5-1	TRBJ2-7	CASRDLFYEQYF
TRBV6-2/TRBV6-3	TRBJ2-1	CAGPCRKAVKRNEQFF
TRBV5-1	TRBJ2-3	CASSLVGLGASTDTQYF
TRBV6-2/TRBV6-3	TRBJ1-1	CASTLRTGGLNTEAFF
TRBV4-1	TRBJ1-4	CASRSAGGADEKLFF
TRBV12-3/TRBV12-4	TRBJ2-5	CANTGSLETQYF
TRBV12-3/TRBV12-4	TRBJ1-5	CASSNNQPQHF
TRBV4-3	TRBJ1-1	CASSQGIPRGGLTEAFF
TRBV7-2	TRBJ1-5	CSSSLAGRNQPQHF
TRBV6-5	TRBJ2-7	CASSRDNPYEQYF
TRBV5-1	TRBJ2-3	CASSLYQVASTDTQYF
TRBV18	TRBJ2-5	CASSPLREREQETQYF
TRBV3-1	TRBJ2-3	CASSQDGRGTDTQYF
TRBV5-5	TRBJ1-1	CASSPPSQMNTEAFF
TRBV6-1	TRBJ1-2	CASSRQESNYGYTF
TRBV5-4	TRBJ2-1	CASSSRLAGAYNEQFF
TRBV7-9	TRBJ1-2	CASSLTGRDYGYTF
TRBV4-2	TRBJ2-7	CASSQAFDDSYEQYF
TRBV5-8	TRBJ2-7	CASSLIGKAYEQYF
TRBV5-5	TRBJ1-6	CASSLGQHNSPLHF
TRBV7-9	TRBJ2-7	CASSQTSARGEQYF
TRBV6-5	TRBJ1-2	CASSWYPGKRPGYTF
TRBV5-1	TRBJ2-1	CASSLMGLAGNEQFF
TRBV7-9	TRBJ2-5	CASSLLPGTGVLGTQYF
TRBV20-1	TRBJ2-7	CSASGSYEQYF
TRBV5-1	TRBJ2-1	CASSPQGNEQFF
TRBV29-1	TRBJ2-5	CSVLLLTDRAQYF
TRBV5-1	TRBJ2-3	CASSLTSGDRDTQYF
TRBV18	TRBJ2-3	CASSPSADTQYF
TRBV5-1	TRBJ2-7	CASTVTGAANEQYF
TRBV20-1	TRBJ2-3	CSEGVRSTDTQYF
TRBV21-1	TRBJ2-5	CASSRNGPQETQYF